A single TCR beta chain is shown here with its context. Participants, roughly 18 to 89 years old, spanned under 25 US areas. Assignments of participants to cohorts depended upon their own reported clinical history. Exposed study participants had met a COVID-19 case within 2 weeks before entry. Unmatched junction bases numbered 2, after V lost 1 base and J lost 12 bases. The CDR3 consists of 12 residues. This sample is part of a study of blood T cell repertoires in COVID-19. Original processing notes: The assay estimated nucleated cells by amplifying reference gene primers. Libraries were prepared by immunoSEQ multiplex PCR; TCRdb keeps only in-frame clonotypes and omits some of them. For V, J and clone size, that table is used; D and trimming come from the DNA. The repertoire holds approximately 340,000 clones, with more than 85% as singletons.

The sequence derives from a middle-aged woman who had been exposed to COVID-19. The genes are TRBV12-3 or TRBV12-4 and TRBJ2-4; TRBD2 agrees at 8 bases. Sequencing was performed on PBMCs or T cells enriched from blood (not recorded which). CDR3 protein: CASSLGGRSQYF. The CDR3, as DNA: TGTGCCAGCAGTTTAGGCGGGAGGTCTCAGTACTTC.